The 21 T cell receptor beta chains below all came from one sample that was sequenced in a study of blood T cell repertoires in COVID-19. The method was immunoSEQ multiplex PCR; TCRdb's version includes in-frame clones alone and lacks a portion of them. The sample shows 150,000 to 160,000 clones, around 85% of them seen only once. Sequencing used peripheral blood. The receptors originated from a woman aged 55-69 years with acute or convalescent COVID-19.

The chain is built from TRBV2 and TRBJ1-2, with D uncertain. Germline V gene data show CDR1 as SNHLY and CDR2 as FYNNEI. V shed 2 bases and J shed 1 base, with 14 bases lying between them. The CDR3 contains 16 residues. The CDR3 sequence is CASSEPTGTDNYGYTF. DNA for the CDR3: TGTGCCAGCAGTGAACCGACCGGAACAGATAACTATGGCTACACCTTC.

This sequence joins TRBV19 and TRBJ1-2; no reliable D call. The CDR3 extends over 15 amino acids. V lost 3 bases and J lost 0, with 11 bases in between. Germline CDR1 reads LNHDA; CDR2 reads SQIVND (reference sequence). The CDR3 region is CASSILANSNYGYTF. The CDR3 region has the DNA TGTGCCAGTAGTATTCTCGCGAACTCTAACTATGGCTACACCTTC.

The V and J genes are TRBV30 and TRBJ2-3; 8 nucleotides agree with TRBD2. The germline CDR1 and CDR2 sequences are GTSNPN and SVGIG (reference sequence). With V trimmed by 4 bases and J by 3 bases, 9 bases remained unmatched. The CDR3 is 15 residues long. CDR3 residues: CAWTGLAHTTDTQYF. The CDR3 DNA follows: TGTGCCTGGACCGGACTAGCCCATACGACAGATACGCAGTATTTT.

This chain uses TRBV11-3 with TRBJ2-2; D perhaps matches TRBD2 (5 bases). This CDR3 contains 14 residues. From germline, CDR1 is SGHNT and CDR2 YENEEA. V was clipped by 3 bases and J by 5 bases, with 10 bases between them. Here the CDR3 reads CASSLDGVTGELFF. The CDR3 coding sequence is TGTGCCAGCAGCTTGGACGGGGTAACCGGGGAGCTGTTTTTT.

The V gene is TRBV6-2 or TRBV6-3, the J gene TRBJ1-5; D is possibly TRBD1 (6 bases). The CDR3 loop spans 14 amino acids. Germline V gene sequence: CDR1 MNHEY, CDR2 SVGEGT. The ends were cut back, 4 bases at V and 1 base at J, with 8 bases in the middle. In nucleotides, the CDR3 is TGTGCCAGCAGTTGGACAGCGAGCAATCAGCCCCAGCATTTT. It specifies CASSWTASNQPQHF.

CDR3 residues: CASSAGTVQETQYF. CDR3 DNA: TGTGCCAGCAGCGCCGGGACAGTACAAGAGACCCAGTACTTC. The V gene is TRBV5-6, the J gene TRBJ2-5; 7 bases align to TRBD1. Per the germline V gene, CDR1 is SGHDT and CDR2 is YYEEEE. This CDR3 is 14 amino acids long. Losses at the gene ends were 4 bases for V and 2 bases for J; bases not matched to a gene: 5.

The chain joins TRBV25-1 to TRBJ1-6; 7 positions agree with TRBD1. The CDR3 is 14 residues long. J lost 8 bases, V lost 8 bases, and 9 bases had no gene match. Germline V lookup: CDR1 MGHDK, CDR2 SYGVNS. CDR3 DNA sequence: TGTGCCAGCGCGAACACAGGGGATTATTCACCCCTCCACTTT. Protein: CASANTGDYSPLHF.

The V and J genes are TRBV18 and TRBJ1-2, with TRBD1 identical over 8 bases. Germline trimming cut 5 bases from V and 6 bases from J; bases unmatched to any gene: 5. Germline CDR1 is KGHSH and CDR2 is LQKENI. This CDR3 region has 13 residues. The chain's CDR3 is CASSAGQGDGYTF. For the CDR3, the DNA is TGTGCCAGCTCAGCCGGACAGGGAGATGGCTACACCTTC.

This chain uses TRBV7-3 with TRBJ2-5; 7 positions match TRBD2. CDR1 and CDR2 (germline): SGHTA, FQGTGA. Germline trimming cut 5 bases from V and 5 bases from J; bases unmatched to any gene: 14. The CDR3 is made up of 16 amino acids. Written as DNA, the CDR3 is TGTGCCAGCAGCCCCACCCGGGCGGGGCGGGAGGAGACCCAGTACTTC. This gives the protein CASSPTRAGREETQYF.

The CDR3, as DNA: TGTGCCAGCAGCCGGGGAGCTGGAAACACCATATATTTT. This encodes CASSRGAGNTIYF. The J gene is TRBJ1-3, the V gene TRBV5-4; D uncertain. Trimming took off 4 bases at V and 2 bases at J, with 7 bases between the two ends. Germline assignment: CDR1 SGHNT and CDR2 YYREEE (reference sequence). The CDR3 sequence is 13 residues long.

This clone was seen a few times. This chain uses TRBV29-1 with TRBJ1-2, with TRBD1 matching 9 bases. The CDR3 extends over 15 amino acids. CDR1 is SQVTM and CDR2 is ANQGSEA in the germline V gene. After removal of 1 base from V and 6 bases from J, the junction contained 9 bases not matched to a gene. The chain's CDR3 is CSVEGTRTGVDGYTF. The CDR3 bases are TGCAGCGTTGAAGGGACCCGGACAGGGGTCGATGGCTACACCTTC.

V and J are TRBV5-1 and TRBJ1-4; the D is unclear. Germline V gives CDR1 SGHRS, CDR2 YFSETQ. V gave up 4 bases and J gave up 7 bases, with 14 bases separating them. The CDR3 consists of 14 residues. The CDR3 protein is CASSQRDWGEKLFF. The CDR3 DNA follows: TGCGCCAGCAGCCAGAGGGATTGGGGTGAAAAACTGTTTTTT. The variable domain in full, with the rest retrieved from reference TRBV5-1 and TRBJ1-4, is KAGVTQTPRYLIKTRGQQVTLSCSPISGHRSVSWYQQTPGQGLQFLFEYFSETQRNKGNFPGRFSGRQFSNSRSEMNVSTLELGDSALYLCASSQRDWGEKLFFGSGTQLSVL.

This chain connects TRBV19 to TRBJ2-3, with unresolved D. V was cut by 3 bases and J by 5 bases, with 6 bases left in between. The CDR3 runs to 12 residues. Germline CDR1 LNHDA, CDR2 SQIVND (reference sequence). CDR3 protein: CASSILGDTQYF. The CDR3 DNA is TGTGCCAGTAGTATTCTCGGAGATACGCAGTATTTT.

CDR3 protein: CASRRTGLDTQYF. As DNA, the CDR3 is TGTGCCAGCAGACGTACAGGGCTGGATACGCAGTATTTT. The rearrangement uses TRBV12-3 or TRBV12-4 and TRBJ2-3; possibly TRBD1 for D (6 bases). CDR3 length: 13 amino acids. The V gene lost 6 bases and the J gene lost 6 bases, with 13 bases spanning the gap.

This sequence joins TRBV7-9 and TRBJ1-2; 7 nucleotides line up with TRBD1. The CDR3 contains 16 residues. The germline CDR1 and CDR2 sequences are SEHNR and FQNEAQ (reference sequence). V lost 2 bases and J lost 5; bases outside the gene matches: 11. As DNA, the CDR3 is TGTGCCAGCAGCTTACCCCCCGAGACAGGGCTGTATGGCTACACCTTC. Protein sequence: CASSLPPETGLYGYTF.

V is TRBV27 and J is TRBJ2-2, with 7 nucleotides matching TRBD1. With 6 bases clipped from V and 1 base from J, the junction kept 2 bases outside the gene matches. CDR1 is MNHEY and CDR2 is SMNVEV in the germline V gene (reference sequence). The CDR3 loop spans 14 amino acids. CDR3 protein: CASSRDRNTGELFF. CDR3 in DNA: TGTGCCAGCAGCCGGGACAGGAACACCGGGGAGCTGTTTTTT.

This chain uses TRBV7-9 with TRBJ1-1, with D hard to call. Germline lookup yields CDR1 SEHNR and CDR2 FQNEAQ (reference sequence). This CDR3 is built from 13 residues. V was trimmed by 0 bases and J by 5 bases, leaving 7 bases between them. The CDR3 nucleotides read TGTGCCAGCAGCTTAGCGCGGCTGACTGAAGCTTTCTTT. Translated, it gives CASSLARLTEAFF.

The genes are TRBV27 and TRBJ2-3; 7 bases agree with TRBD2. Losses at the gene ends were 6 bases for V and 6 bases for J; bases not matched to a gene: 15. Germline loops: CDR1 MNHEY, CDR2 SMNVEV (reference sequence). This CDR3 is 16 amino acids long. The CDR3 region is CASSRKGAGLGDTQYF. As DNA, the CDR3 is TGTGCCAGCAGCCGGAAAGGAGCGGGGCTCGGGGATACGCAGTATTTT.

This sequence joins TRBV6-5 and TRBJ1-3; 8 bases agree with TRBD1. In germline, CDR1 is MNHEY, CDR2 SVGAGI. CDR3 length: 15 residues. Losses at the gene ends were 3 bases for V and 4 bases for J; bases not matched to a gene: 5. The CDR3 DNA reads as TGTGCCAGCAGTTATGGACAGGGCCCCGGAAACACCATATATTTT. Protein product: CASSYGQGPGNTIYF.

The genes are TRBV19 and TRBJ2-1; 7 bases align to TRBD1. Germline loops: CDR1 LNHDA, CDR2 SQIVND (reference sequence). V trimming: 7 bases; J trimming: 5 bases; junction bases outside the gene matches: 14. This CDR3 has 16 amino acids. The CDR3 DNA reads TGTGCCAGTACTACCATACAGGGGACAAACAACAATGAGCAGTTCTTC. It specifies CASTTIQGTNNNEQFF. The complete variable domain, with remaining parts taken from reference TRBV19 and TRBJ2-1, reads DGGITQSPKYLFRKEGQNVTLSCEQNLNHDAMYWYRQDPGQGLRLIYYSQIVNDFQKGDIAEGYSVSREKKESFPLTVTSAQKNPTAFYLCASTTIQGTNNNEQFFGPGTRLTVL.

Only a few counts were recorded for this clone. The V gene is TRBV10-1, the J gene TRBJ2-4; the D gene is possibly TRBD2 (7 bases). Trimming shortened V by 2 bases and J by 7 bases, and 12 bases separated the two germline ends. The CDR3 totals 14 residues. Germline CDR1 reads WNHNN; CDR2 reads SYGVQD (reference sequence). CDR3 in DNA: TGCGCCAGCAGTGAGGGGGGGGCCCTGAACATTCAGTACTTC. As protein: CASSEGGALNIQYF.